The 31 T cell receptor beta chains in this list originate from one sample, sequenced in a study of blood T cell repertoires in COVID-19. Generated by immunoSEQ multiplex PCR, the TCRdb table keeps only in-frame clones and is missing some. Of 150,000 to 200,000 clones listed, roughly 85% were seen once; the top ten hold 3.3%. Material: peripheral blood. The receptors here all came from a human donor with acute or convalescent COVID-19. The donor label of this sample is uncertain.

This clone has a handful of counts. J is TRBJ2-7 and V is TRBV16, with TRBD1 as a possible D gene (6 bases). Germline V gene sequence: CDR1 KGHSY, CDR2 FQNENV. The CDR3 totals 15 residues. The V and J ends lost 0 bases and 3 bases respectively, with 12 bases between them. The CDR3 DNA reads as TGTGCCAGCAGCCAATCCTATGACAGGAGCTACGAGCAGTACTTC. Protein sequence: CASSQSYDRSYEQYF.

This chain joins TRBV28 and TRBJ2-4; D gene ambiguous. Germline V lookup: CDR1 MDHEN, CDR2 SYDVKM. The CDR3 spans 15 residues. V gave up 6 bases and J gave up 0 bases, with 12 bases separating them. CDR3 coding DNA: TGTGCCAGCAGCCAACCAGATCTAGCCAAAAACATTCAGTACTTC. The encoded protein is CASSQPDLAKNIQYF. The variable domain in full, completed from reference TRBV28 and TRBJ2-4, reads DVKVTQSSRYLVKRTGEKVFLECVQDMDHENMFWYRQDPGLGLRLIYFSYDVKMKEKGDIPEGYSVSREKKERFSLILESASTNQTSMYLCASSQPDLAKNIQYFGAGTRLSVL.

The chain is built from TRBV9 and TRBJ1-3; TRBD1 might be the D (6 bases). Trimming shortened V by 4 bases and J by 3 bases, and 17 bases separated the two germline ends. This CDR3 is 16 amino acids long. In germline, CDR1 is SGDLS, CDR2 YYNGEE. This CDR3 reads CASSTRAGALGNTIYF. The CDR3 DNA is TGTGCCAGCAGCACCCGTGCGGGGGCGCTTGGAAACACCATATATTTT.

CDR3 loop: CASSFSGGSDTQYF. CDR3 sequence (DNA): TGTGCCAGCAGCTTTAGCGGGGGGTCAGATACGCAGTATTTT. This sequence joins TRBV7-2 and TRBJ2-3, with 10 nucleotides matching TRBD2. Trimming took 3 bases from V and 4 from J; bases not matched to a gene: 1. The CDR3 loop spans 14 amino acids. CDR1 is SGHTA and CDR2 is FQGNSA in the germline V gene.

The genes are TRBV5-8 and TRBJ1-5; D not resolved. CDR3 size: 15 residues. V was cut by 2 bases and J by 1 base, with 10 bases left in between. Per the germline V gene, CDR1 is SGHTS and CDR2 is YDEGEE. The CDR3 is CASSFKRDSNQPQHF. For the CDR3, the DNA is TGTGCCAGCAGCTTCAAGCGAGACAGCAATCAGCCCCAGCATTTT. Combining the CDR3 with reference TRBV5-8 and TRBJ1-5 gives the whole variable domain EAGVTQSPTHLIKTRGQQATLRCSPISGHTSVYWYQQALGLGLQFLLWYDEGEERNRGNFPPRFSGRQFPNYSSELNVNALELEDSALYLCASSFKRDSNQPQHFGDGTRLSIL.

V is TRBV10-3 and J is TRBJ2-1; possible D gene TRBD1, 6 bases. The CDR3 covers 15 residues. CDR1 and CDR2 from the germline V gene are ENHRY and SYGVKD. V was shortened by 4 bases and J by 0 bases, with 10 bases between the two germline ends. CDR3 in amino acids: CAISGTVSSYNEQFF. The CDR3 region has the DNA TGTGCCATCAGTGGGACAGTTTCCTCCTACAATGAGCAGTTCTTC.

The chain carries TRBV5-1 and TRBJ2-7; 9 nucleotides match TRBD2. The junction had 5 bases not matched to a gene; V was cut back by 0 bases and J by 4 bases. The CDR3 consists of 15 residues. The germline CDR1 and CDR2 sequences are SGHRS and YFSETQ. CDR3 sequence (DNA): TGCGCCAGCAGCTTGGCGGGCGGGGGGGCTTACGAGCAGTACTTC. Translation gives CASSLAGGGAYEQYF.

The genes are TRBV19 and TRBJ1-4, with D perhaps TRBD1 (5 bases). V shed 4 bases and J shed 8 bases, with 11 bases lying between them. There are 13 residues in the CDR3. The germline V gene encodes CDR1 LNHDA and CDR2 SQIVND (reference sequence). The CDR3 DNA follows: TGTGCCAGTAGTACAGGGATGGCCGAAAAACTGTTTTTT. Protein sequence: CASSTGMAEKLFF.

V gene TRBV21-1 combines with J gene TRBJ1-2; the D segment call TRBD1 is taken from the table without a DNA check. TRBV21-1 is a pseudogene. The length of the CDR3 is 16 residues. CDR3: CASFQGAPGRGYGYTF. Written as DNA, the CDR3 is TGTGCCAGCTTCCAGGGGGCGCCGGGTCGGGGCTATGGCTACACCTTC.

The J gene is TRBJ1-3, the V gene TRBV12-5; a weak D match, TRBD1 (5 bases). In germline, CDR1 is LGHNT, CDR2 FRNRAP. V lost 4 bases to trimming and J lost 3 bases, with 16 bases between them. There are 16 residues in the CDR3. CDR3 protein: CASGSSGSTGGNTIYF. DNA for the CDR3: TGTGCTAGTGGTTCATCAGGGTCCACAGGTGGAAACACCATATATTTT. The whole variable domain, remainder taken from reference TRBV12-5 and TRBJ1-3, is DARVTQTPRHKVTEMGQEVTMRCQPILGHNTVFWYRQTMMQGLELLAYFRNRAPLDDSGMPKDRFSAEMPDATLATLKIQPSEPRDSAVYFCASGSSGSTGGNTIYFGEGSWLTVV.

The chain has TRBV4-1 and TRBJ1-6; no clear D. The V gene's germline CDR1 is MGHRA and CDR2 YSYEKL. V lost 0 bases and J 10 bases, leaving 10 bases between the germline ends. CDR3 length equals 14 residues. This chain's CDR3 is CASSQESARSPLHF. The CDR3 bases are TGCGCCAGCAGCCAAGAATCCGCGCGCTCACCCCTCCACTTT.

This clone was seen a handful of times. The CDR3 region is CASSPPVASADTQYF. DNA of the CDR3: TGTGCCAGCAGCCCACCTGTCGCTAGCGCCGATACGCAGTATTTT. The V gene is TRBV7-2, the J gene TRBJ2-3; D might be TRBD2 (6 bases). This CDR3 spans 15 amino acids. Per germline, CDR1 SGHTA and CDR2 FQGNSA. V was clipped by 5 bases and J by 6 bases, with 18 bases between them. The entire variable domain, with the rest obtained from reference TRBV7-2 and TRBJ2-3, is as follows: GAGVSQSPSNKVTEKGKDVELRCDPISGHTALYWYRQSLGQGLEFLIYFQGNSAPDKSGLPSDRFSAERTGGSVSTLTIQRTQQEDSAVYLCASSPPVASADTQYFGPGTRLTVL.

V and J are TRBV9 and TRBJ1-3; D gene unclear. CDR3 length: 14 amino acids. V lost 2 bases to trimming and J lost 1 base, with 7 bases between them. Germline V lookup: CDR1 SGDLS, CDR2 YYNGEE. The chain's CDR3 is CASSVQASGNTIYF. As DNA, the CDR3 is TGTGCCAGCAGCGTTCAGGCTTCTGGAAACACCATATATTTT. The full variable domain, completed using reference TRBV9 and TRBJ1-3, is DSGVTQTPKHLITATGQRVTLRCSPRSGDLSVYWYQQSLDQGLQFLIQYYNGEERAKGNILERFSAQQFPDLHSELNLSSLELGDSALYFCASSVQASGNTIYFGEGSWLTVV.

The chain joins TRBV5-1 to TRBJ2-3; 13 bases are shared with TRBD2. CDR1 and CDR2 (germline): SGHRS, YFSETQ. V trimming: 3 bases; J trimming: 2 bases; junction bases outside the gene matches: 6. The CDR3 runs 17 residues. This CDR3 is CASSSGTSGAYTDTQYF. CDR3 bases: TGCGCCAGCAGCTCCGGGACTAGCGGGGCCTACACAGATACGCAGTATTTT.

Here the CDR3 DNA reads TGCGCCAGCAGCTGGCCAGCGGGGGAAGAGCAGTACTTC. Translation gives CASSWPAGEEQYF. The rearrangement uses TRBV5-1 and TRBJ2-7, with 8 bases lining up with TRBD2. The length of the CDR3 is 13 residues. The ends lost 3 bases at V and 7 bases at J; junction bases unmatched: 6. CDR1 is SGHRS and CDR2 is YFSETQ in the germline V gene.

The chain carries TRBV28 and TRBJ1-4; TRBD1 might be the D (5 bases). V gave up 7 bases and J gave up 11 bases, with 17 bases separating them. The V gene's germline CDR1 is MDHEN and CDR2 SYDVKM. This CDR3 has 13 residues. CDR3 amino acids: CASIAGSRQKLFF. The CDR3 DNA follows: TGTGCCAGCATCGCAGGGTCGAGGCAGAAACTGTTTTTT.

The genes are TRBV7-3 and TRBJ1-1; perhaps TRBD1 as D (5 bases). The ends were cut back, 5 bases at V and 3 bases at J, with 13 bases in the middle. Germline-derived CDR1 and CDR2 are SGHTA and FQGTGA. The CDR3 sequence is 14 residues long. The CDR3 DNA is TGTGCCAGCAGCCTGGGGCAGGGATACACTGAAGCTTTCTTT. Translating gives CASSLGQGYTEAFF.

The chain recombines TRBV6-4 with TRBJ1-3, with 7 bases matching TRBD1. J lost 4 bases, V lost 8 bases, and 14 bases had no gene match. CDR3 size: 16 residues. From germline, CDR1 is MRHNA and CDR2 SNTAGT. The CDR3 coding sequence is TGTGCCAGCCACAGGGGACAGATAGGGGGGGGAAACACCATATATTTT. It codes for CASHRGQIGGGNTIYF.

The table lists this clone with a few counts. This rearrangement joins TRBV24-1 to TRBJ1-1, with a tentative D call TRBD1 (5 bases). V was pared by 3 bases and J by 6 bases, with 13 bases between. CDR3 length: 14 residues. Germline V gene sequence: CDR1 KGHDR, CDR2 SFDVKD. CDR3 loop: CATSDATTGAEAFF. The CDR3 DNA is TGTGCCACCAGTGATGCGACGACGGGGGCTGAAGCTTTCTTT.

The V and J genes are TRBV19 and TRBJ1-5, with a possible D match to TRBD1 (6 bases). The CDR3 loop spans 12 amino acids. The V end lost 9 bases, the J end lost 6 bases, and 12 bases lay between the germline ends. Germline V lookup: CDR1 LNHDA, CDR2 SQIVND (reference sequence). CDR3 in DNA: TGTGCCAGCCAAAACAGGGCTCAGCCCCAGCATTTT. Amino acids: CASQNRAQPQHF.

J is TRBJ1-3 and V is TRBV28, with 7 bases identical to TRBD1. The CDR3 is 16 amino acids. Germline V gives CDR1 MDHEN, CDR2 SYDVKM. The junction had 9 bases not matched to a gene; V was cut back by 7 bases and J by 0 bases. CDR3 sequence reads: CASTRVTGTSGNTIYF. The CDR3 bases are TGTGCCAGCACTCGAGTGACAGGGACCTCTGGAAACACCATATATTTT.

The CDR3 DNA sequence: TGCGCCAGCAGCTTGGGACTGACGAACACTGAAGCTTTCTTT. Translating gives CASSLGLTNTEAFF. The chain employs TRBV5-1 and TRBJ1-1, with no clear D. The germline V and J ends were trimmed by 0 bases and 1 base, with 7 bases remaining between them. Germline V gene lookup returns CDR1 SGHRS and CDR2 YFSETQ. The CDR3 sequence is 14 residues long.

V usage is TRBV18 and J usage is TRBJ2-7; the D gene is possibly TRBD1 (6 bases). CDR1 is KGHSH and CDR2 is LQKENI in the germline V gene. This CDR3 has 13 residues. The germline V and J ends were trimmed by 3 bases and 7 bases, with 13 bases remaining between them. CDR3 DNA: TGTGCCAGCTCACCCAATACAGGGCGAGAGCAGTACTTC. This translates into CASSPNTGREQYF.

This chain uses TRBV12-3 or TRBV12-4 with TRBJ2-1, with D possibly matching TRBD1 (6 bases). The CDR3 runs 13 residues. Trimming took 3 bases from V and 4 from J, leaving 7 bases between them. DNA for the CDR3: TGTGCCAGCAGTTTTAGGGGGTACAATGAGCAGTTCTTC. Its translation: CASSFRGYNEQFF.

This chain uses TRBV14 with TRBJ2-6; D perhaps matches TRBD2 (5 bases). The ends were cut back, 3 bases at V and 2 bases at J, with 8 bases in the middle. The CDR3 has 15 amino acids. The germline CDR1 and CDR2 sequences are SGHDN and FVKESK. CDR3 sequence reads: CASSHLGAGANVLTF. Written as DNA, the CDR3 is TGTGCCAGCAGCCACCTCGGGGCTGGGGCCAACGTCCTGACTTTC. The whole variable domain, filled in from reference TRBV14 and TRBJ2-6, reads EAGVTQFPSHSVIEKGQTVTLRCDPISGHDNLYWYRRVMGKEIKFLLHFVKESKQDESGMPNNRFLAERTGGTYSTLKVQPAELEDSGVYFCASSHLGAGANVLTFGAGSRLTVL.

The chain employs TRBV11-3 and TRBJ2-5; perhaps TRBD1 as D (5 bases). V was cut by 5 bases and J by 1 base, with 14 bases left in between. The CDR3 is made up of 15 amino acids. Germline V gene data show CDR1 as SGHNT and CDR2 as YENEEA. The CDR3, as DNA: TGTGCCAGCAGCACCATCCGACAGTTCCAAGAGACCCAGTACTTC. Translated: CASSTIRQFQETQYF.

This clone was seen a single time. The genes are TRBV19 and TRBJ1-2; 7 bases match TRBD1. Unmatched junction bases numbered 8, after V lost 6 bases and J lost 1 base. Germline CDR1 reads LNHDA; CDR2 reads SQIVND (reference sequence). The CDR3 is made up of 15 amino acids. CDR3 region: CASSSTGPLNYGYTF. CDR3 nucleotides: TGTGCCAGTAGCTCGACAGGGCCCCTTAACTATGGCTACACCTTC.

The V and J genes are TRBV19 and TRBJ2-5; 7 nucleotides agree with TRBD2. The CDR3 sequence is 15 residues long. Germline V gene sequence: CDR1 LNHDA, CDR2 SQIVND (reference sequence). J gave up 3 bases and V 1 base, and 5 bases lay outside the gene matches. CDR3 sequence (DNA): TGTGCCAGTAGTATAGGGGGAGGGCCTGAAGAGACCCAGTACTTC. Protein product: CASSIGGGPEETQYF.

The CDR3 protein is CASSERGTGSLGKLFF. CDR3 DNA sequence: TGTGCCAGCAGTGAGAGGGGGACGGGTTCCCTTGGAAAACTGTTTTTT. The J gene is TRBJ1-4, the V gene TRBV25-1, with D possibly TRBD1 on 6 matching bases. CDR3 length: 16 amino acids. V gave up 3 bases and J gave up 10 bases, with 21 bases separating them. From germline, CDR1 is MGHDK and CDR2 SYGVNS. The entire variable domain, with the rest obtained from reference TRBV25-1 and TRBJ1-4, is as follows: EADIYQTPRYLVIGTGKKITLECSQTMGHDKMYWYQQDPGMELHLIHYSYGVNSTEKGDLSSESTVSRIRTEHFPLTLESARPSHTSQYLCASSERGTGSLGKLFFGSGTQLSVL.

The chain is built from TRBV6-5 and TRBJ1-5; no definite D call. Looked up from germline, CDR1 is MNHEY and CDR2 is SVGAGI. The CDR3 is made up of 14 amino acids. V lost 6 bases, J lost 4 bases, and 13 bases lay in between. DNA of the CDR3: TGTGCCAGCAGCCTTGGGCTGACGAATCAGCCCCAGCATTTT. Protein product: CASSLGLTNQPQHF.

A single count supports this clone. The V call is TRBV20-1, the J call TRBJ1-1, with D perhaps matching TRBD1 (5 bases). The V end was cut by 5 bases, the J end by 11 bases, with 15 bases between. In germline, CDR1 is DFQATT, CDR2 SNEGSKA (reference sequence). This CDR3 is built from 11 residues. The CDR3 sequence: CSASGGRLAFF. The CDR3 DNA reads TGCAGTGCTTCCGGGGGACGCTTGGCTTTCTTT.